These T cell receptor beta chains were read from a single sample in a study of shared clonotypes between healthy human individuals. TCRdb's copy holds only in-frame clones and misses some; the assay was immunoSEQ multiplex PCR. The sample yields approximately 2,200,000 clones, about 92% seen once. Sample: naive CD8+ T cells from PBMCs. The receptors here all came from a man between 18 and 29 years old in good health. Some clones in this sample may be carry-over from other donors' samples. Both conserved end residues are part of each CDR3. D genes are given only for firm matches. Clone size is shown for a subset of rows, as once, few, many or a class of expanded clone.

DNA,CDR3,D,V,J,size
TGTGCCAGCAGCCCACCTCCCCGGGAGGGTGGCAATGAGCAGTTCTTC,CASSPPPREGGNEQFF,TRBD2,TRBV7-8,TRBJ2-1,-
TGTGCCAGCAGCCGGCTAGGCTACGAGCAGTACTTC,CASSRLGYEQYF,-,TRBV11-1,TRBJ2-7,-
TGTGCCAGCAGCATGGGGCTAAGCTCCTACAATGAGCAGTTCTTC,CASSMGLSSYNEQFF,-,TRBV7-3,TRBJ2-1,once
TGTGCCAGCAGCTTAGACGGATACAATGAGCAGTTCTTC,CASSLDGYNEQFF,-,TRBV7-3,TRBJ2-1,-
TGTGCCAGCAGCTTTTTTCACAGGGTTGGATTAGACTATGGCTACACCTTC,CASSFFHRVGLDYGYTF,-,TRBV7-9,TRBJ1-2,-
TGTGCCAGCAGCTTAGGGCAGATCAACACTGAAGCTTTCTTT,CASSLGQINTEAFF,-,TRBV7-6,TRBJ1-1,-
TGTGCCAGCAGCTTTGGCGGGAGGGGTACAGATACGCAGTATTTT,CASSFGGRGTDTQYF,TRBD2,TRBV11-2,TRBJ2-3,-
TGTGCCAGCAGCCAGGGCAGTGAAGAGACCCAGTACTTC,CASSQGSEETQYF,-,TRBV4-2,TRBJ2-5,-
TGTGCCAGCAGCTTGGGACAGGGGCAAATTGGGTTCAGATACGAGCAGTACTTC,CASSLGQGQIGFRYEQYF,TRBD1,TRBV7-9,TRBJ2-7,-
TGTGCCTGGCGAGTAGCGGGTAACTACTACGAGCAGTACTTC,CAWRVAGNYYEQYF,TRBD2,TRBV30,TRBJ2-7,-
TGTGCCAGCAGCTTAGGGGGTGCTGGAAACACCATATATTTT,CASSLGGAGNTIYF,-,TRBV13,TRBJ1-3,few
TGTGCCATCAGTGAAGGTTCTGGAAACACCATATATTTT,CAISEGSGNTIYF,-,TRBV10-3,TRBJ1-3,-
TGTGCCATCAGTGAGCCCATCACGGCGAGTACCTATGGCTACACCTTC,CAISEPITASTYGYTF,-,TRBV10-3,TRBJ1-2,-
TGTGCCAGCAGCTTAGAGCCGGGGCGATACTATGGCTACACCTTC,CASSLEPGRYYGYTF,-,TRBV7-9,TRBJ1-2,-
TGCAGCGTCCCTACGGACAGGGGTAGAGAGACCCAGTACTTC,CSVPTDRGRETQYF,TRBD1,TRBV29-1,TRBJ2-5,-
TGTGCCAGCAGTTTCGGAGCAACTGAAGCTTTCTTT,CASSFGATEAFF,-,TRBV27,TRBJ1-1,-
TGTGCCAGCAGCGCGGGACAGGGATTTTTTTATGGCTACACCTTC,CASSAGQGFFYGYTF,TRBD1,TRBV9,TRBJ1-2,once